Shown below are 18 T cell receptor beta chains from a single sample sequenced in a study of T-cell reconstitution after alpha-beta-depleted transplantation in children. This sample's TCRbeta library carried unique molecular identifier barcodes. TCRdb reprocessed the PCR reads via MiXCR and lists one record per CDR3 protein. The sample consists of hundreds of thousands of distinct CDR3 sequences, more than 20% of them appearing once. Sequencing was performed on PBMCs, mostly from graft donor cells, taken 360 days after TCRalphabeta/CD19-depleted stem cell transplant. The receptors were sampled from a female patient aged 2-15 years who had a stem cell transplant for congenital amegakaryocytic thrombocytopenia, so the T cells may come from the graft donor.

In this sample, this clonotype turned up a few times. V gene TRBV12-3 or TRBV12-4 combines with J gene TRBJ2-3; D remains ambiguous. The V end lost 3 bases, the J end lost 4 bases, and 5 bases lay between the germline ends. The CDR3 sequence is 12 residues long. The CDR3 DNA reads TGTGCCAGCAGTTTTCAGGCAGATACGCAGTATTTT. It codes for CASSFQADTQYF.

This clonotype has only a few counts. This chain uses TRBV5-1 with TRBJ2-3; 9 nucleotides line up with TRBD1. CDR3 length: 17 amino acids. Germline lookup yields CDR1 SGHRS and CDR2 YFSETQ. J gave up 2 bases and V 4 bases, and 11 bases lay outside the gene matches. DNA of the CDR3: TGCGCCAGCAGCGCTGACAGGGGGGGACTTTTCACAGATACGCAGTATTTT. Translating it yields CASSADRGGLFTDTQYF.

This clonotype was seen more than once but under ten times. This chain joins TRBV4-2 and TRBJ2-1; TRBD1 aligns across 8 bases. With V trimmed by 1 base and J by 8 bases, 4 bases remained unmatched. The CDR3 is 14 amino acids. Germline assignment: CDR1 LGHNA and CDR2 YNFKEQ. The CDR3 DNA follows: TGTGCCAGCAGCCAAGGCCAGGGGGCCTATGAGCAGTTCTTC. It translates to CASSQGQGAYEQFF.

In its sample, this clonotype was seen a few times. The chain links TRBV29-1 to TRBJ1-1, with a weak D call TRBD1 (6 bases). The germline V gene encodes CDR1 SQVTM and CDR2 ANQGSEA. CDR3 length: 13 residues. V lost 4 bases and J 3 bases, leaving 12 bases between the germline ends. DNA of the CDR3: TGCAGCGTTGTGCGGGGGCGCGACACTGAAGCTTTCTTT. It translates to CSVVRGRDTEAFF.

This clonotype was counted at least ten times. CDR3 nucleotide sequence: TGTGCCAGCAGTTTAACTAGCGGCACCTACGAGCAGTACTTC. This sequence encodes CASSLTSGTYEQYF. The rearrangement uses TRBV28 and TRBJ2-7; 8 nucleotides line up with TRBD2. After removal of 2 bases from V and 2 bases from J, the junction contained 2 bases not matched to a gene. This CDR3 has 14 amino acids. Germline assignment: CDR1 MDHEN and CDR2 SYDVKM.

This clonotype has a single count. The rearrangement links TRBV28 to TRBJ2-7; 9 bases are shared with TRBD2. Trimming at V came to 4 bases and at J to 2 bases, leaving 6 bases not matched to a gene. Germline V lookup: CDR1 MDHEN, CDR2 SYDVKM. This CDR3 region has 15 residues. This CDR3 is CASSSLAGDTYEQYF. For the CDR3, the DNA is TGTGCCAGCAGTTCCTTAGCGGGGGACACCTACGAGCAGTACTTC.

A few counts support this clonotype. The CDR3: CASSYERTDLTDTQYF. The CDR3, as DNA: TGTGCCAGCAGTTACGAACGGACAGACCTCACAGATACGCAGTATTTT. V usage is TRBV7-8 and J usage is TRBJ2-3, with D possibly TRBD1 on 6 matching bases. This CDR3 has 16 residues. V dropped 6 bases and J dropped 2 bases, with 18 bases sitting between them. The germline gives CDR1 SGHVS, CDR2 FQNEAQ.

The chain links TRBV11-2 to TRBJ2-7, with unresolved D. Germline V gene sequence: CDR1 SGHAT, CDR2 FQNNGV. The CDR3 spans 13 residues. V lost 8 bases to trimming and J lost 0 bases, with 11 bases between them. The CDR3, as DNA: TGTGCCAGCCGCCGATACAGCTCCTACGAGCAGTACTTC. Translated, it gives CASRRYSSYEQYF.

The CDR3 coding sequence is TGTGCCGGACACCTAGCGGGAGTGGACGAGCAGTACTTC. It codes for CAGHLAGVDEQYF. This chain links TRBV12-3 or TRBV12-4 with TRBJ2-7, with 10 bases lining up with TRBD2. V lost 11 bases and J lost 5; bases outside the gene matches: 9. This CDR3 comprises 13 residues.

J is TRBJ1-5 and V is TRBV20-1; 7 nucleotides match TRBD1. CDR3 length: 13 residues. V trimming: 6 bases; J trimming: 3 bases; junction bases outside the gene matches: 5. Germline V gives CDR1 DFQATT, CDR2 SNEGSKA (reference sequence). CDR3 in DNA: TGCAGTGCCGAGACAGGGTTCAATCAGCCCCAGCATTTT. It translates to CSAETGFNQPQHF.

In this sample, this clonotype turned up a few times. An end of the junction does not agree with germline; a read error may underlie this. CDR3 region: CASSSTTEGSRVF. The CDR3 DNA reads TGTGCCAGCAGCTCCACGACCGAGGGGAGCCGAGTCTTT. The chain joins TRBV11-3 to TRBJ1-1, with D tentatively TRBD1 (5 bases). The CDR3 contains 13 residues. Germline V lookup: CDR1 SGHNT, CDR2 YENEEA.

This sequence joins TRBV24-1 and TRBJ2-3, with 8 nucleotides matching TRBD2. The ends lost 1 base at V and 5 bases at J; junction bases unmatched: 7. Germline loops: CDR1 KGHDR, CDR2 SFDVKD. This CDR3 spans 16 amino acids. CDR3 in amino acids: CATSDFRAGGLDTQYF. DNA of the CDR3: TGTGCCACCAGTGATTTCAGGGCGGGGGGTCTAGATACGCAGTATTTT.

This clonotype was recorded only once. The chain uses TRBV27 and TRBJ1-1; weak D call: TRBD1 (5 bases). CDR1 and CDR2 from the germline V gene are MNHEY and SMNVEV (reference sequence). CDR3 size: 14 residues. The V end lost 1 base, the J end lost 4 bases, and 10 bases lay between the germline ends. DNA for the CDR3: TGTGCCAGCAGTTTATGGGGGGGAGCCACTGAAGCTTTCTTT. Amino acid sequence: CASSLWGGATEAFF.

In this sample, this clonotype turned up a few times. This chain uses TRBV5-1 with TRBJ1-2; a possible D gene is TRBD1 (5 bases). V was cut by 2 bases and J by 4 bases, with 15 bases left in between. The CDR3 covers 15 residues. CDR1 is SGHRS and CDR2 is YFSETQ in the germline V gene. Here the CDR3 reads CASSLSGRESYGYTF. CDR3 DNA sequence: TGCGCCAGCAGCTTATCAGGGCGAGAAAGCTATGGCTACACCTTC.

The gene calls are TRBV5-1 and TRBJ1-5; D is perhaps TRBD1 (5 bases). This CDR3 has 14 amino acids. From germline, CDR1 is SGHRS and CDR2 YFSETQ. V was cut by 0 bases and J by 7 bases, with 11 bases left in between. CDR3 residues: CASSLDTRGQPQHF. The CDR3 DNA reads TGCGCCAGCAGCTTGGATACCCGGGGGCAGCCCCAGCATTTT.

This clonotype was observed many times. The chain uses TRBV12-3 or TRBV12-4 and TRBJ2-3; perhaps D is TRBD1 or TRBD2 (5 bases each). The CDR3 runs 12 residues. Trimming left V 6 bases short and J 7 bases short, with 11 bases between. CDR3 loop: CASSLGRNTQYF. Here the CDR3 DNA reads TGTGCCAGCAGCCTGGGACGTAATACGCAGTATTTT.

This clonotype was counted between two and nine times. V and J are TRBV6-5 and TRBJ2-7, with TRBD1 as a possible D gene (6 bases). V lost 5 bases and J 2 bases, leaving 13 bases between the germline ends. CDR1 is MNHEY, CDR2 SVGAGI, per germline. The CDR3 loop spans 14 amino acids. CDR3 protein: CASSTTGLAYEQYF. Here the CDR3 DNA reads TGTGCCAGCAGTACTACAGGGCTAGCCTACGAGCAGTACTTC.

The chain recombines TRBV5-1 with TRBJ2-1, with D perhaps matching TRBD1 (6 bases). The CDR3 is made up of 15 amino acids. V was cut by 6 bases and J by 0 bases, with 13 bases left in between. CDR1 is SGHRS, CDR2 YFSETQ, per germline. CDR3: CASTEDRSSYNEQFF. CDR3 nucleotides: TGCGCCAGCACGGAGGACAGAAGCTCCTACAATGAGCAGTTCTTC.